Included here is one T cell receptor beta chain sequence, with context. Its specificity is not known. This record belongs to a study of PD-1 blockade in classical Hodgkin lymphoma. Whole-study context: On a schedule of every 2 weeks, patients received nivolumab 3 mg/kg intravenously. Study conclusions and caveats: Whoever responded completely had baseline diversity much like that seen in newly diagnosed patients.

Deletions cut 6 bases from V and 4 bases from J, with 18 bases between. Germline V gene lookup returns CDR1 LNHDA and CDR2 SQIVND (reference sequence). The CDR3 is made up of 15 amino acids. Time point indicated: cycle 4 day 1 (C4D1), after more than five weeks of nivolumab. Brentuximab vedotin exposure varied among the patients, all of whom had relapsed after autologous stem cell transplantation. Here immunoSEQ multiplex PCR was the method, and the copy in TCRdb shows in-frame clones only, minus some. The table includes about 32,000 clones, about four fifths detected once. The receptor comes from a human donor with classical Hodgkin lymphoma. Source: peripheral blood mononuclear cells (PBMCs), taken before the fourth cycle of nivolumab. The rearrangement links TRBV19 to TRBJ1-1, with D uncertain. CDR3 in amino acids: CASSRITVGFTEAFF. The DNA of the CDR3 is TGTGCCAGTAGCAGGATAACTGTTGGGTTCACTGAAGCTTTCTTT.